Shown below are 26 T cell receptor beta chains from a single sample sequenced in a study of T cells in Graves' hyperthyroidism and ophthalmopathy. TCR beta CDR3 sequences were amplified from RNA transcripts. With the HTBI primer set, the TCR CDR3 went through a first round of RT-PCR. TCRdb re-derived calls from the multiplex PCR reads in MiXCR, one entry per CDR3 protein. The sample consists of around 210,000 distinct CDR3 sequences, around 17% of them appearing once. The sequenced sample was blood. The origin of the receptors is a woman in her forties or fifties with Graves' hyperthyroidism.

This clonotype was seen at least ten times. J is TRBJ2-3 and V is TRBV7-9, with D perhaps TRBD2 (5 bases). The V end lost 4 bases, the J end lost 5 bases, and 10 bases lay between the germline ends. The CDR3 length is 13 residues. Germline V gives CDR1 SEHNR, CDR2 FQNEAQ (reference sequence). In DNA, the CDR3 is TGTGCCAGCAGCTCGAGGACTGGAGATACGCAGTATTTT. This sequence encodes CASSSRTGDTQYF.

This clonotype was counted once. A much larger clone lies a single base off, so this may be a read error. The chain combines TRBV5-6 with TRBJ1-5, with unresolved D. This CDR3 is built from 14 residues. The ends were cut back, 0 bases at V and 5 bases at J, with 9 bases in the middle. The germline gives CDR1 SGHDT, CDR2 YYEEEE. CDR3 in amino acids: CASSLAQSYQPQHF. In DNA form, the CDR3 reads TGTGCCAGCAGCTTGGCACAGAGCTATCAGCCCCAGCATTTT.

This clonotype was seen more than once but under ten times. The V gene is TRBV12-3 or TRBV12-4, the J gene TRBJ2-5; D is tentatively TRBD1 or TRBD2 (7 bases each). This CDR3 comprises 13 residues. V was clipped by 6 bases and J by 5 bases, with 13 bases between them. For the CDR3, the DNA is TGTGCCAGCAGCAGGGGGGGGGCGGAGACCCAGTACTTC. Its protein product is CASSRGGAETQYF.

This clonotype was seen only a few times. The CDR3 here is CASSQDKGYHEKLFF. In nucleotides, the CDR3 is TGTGCCAGCAGCCAAGATAAGGGGTATCACGAAAAACTGTTTTTT. This chain joins TRBV3-1 and TRBJ1-4; D may be TRBD1 (5 bases). The germline V and J ends were trimmed by 0 bases and 8 bases, with 13 bases remaining between them. Germline values: CDR1 LGHDT, CDR2 YNNKEL (reference sequence). The CDR3 is 15 residues long.

This clonotype was observed a handful of times. V and J are TRBV20-1 and TRBJ1-1; no clear D gene. Looked up from germline, CDR1 is DFQATT and CDR2 is SNEGSKA (reference sequence). CDR3 length: 15 residues. V dropped 3 bases and J dropped 1 base, with 15 bases sitting between them. The CDR3 protein is CSARAGGRENTEAFF. CDR3 coding DNA: TGCAGTGCTAGGGCCGGAGGTCGGGAGAACACTGAAGCTTTCTTT.

This clonotype came up many times. This chain joins TRBV3-1 and TRBJ2-1; tentatively, D is TRBD1 (5 bases). Germline CDR1 is LGHDT and CDR2 is YNNKEL (reference sequence). The CDR3 covers 15 residues. V lost 6 bases to trimming and J lost 4 bases, with 16 bases between them. As DNA, the CDR3 is TGTGCCAGCAGACCTCAGGGTCCCGCATACAATGAGCAGTTCTTC. As protein: CASRPQGPAYNEQFF.

Comment on this clonotype: A much larger clonotype is one base distant, so this may be a read error. V gene TRBV24-1 combines with J gene TRBJ2-1; 8 bases are shared with TRBD1. This CDR3 has 13 amino acids. The germline V gene encodes CDR1 KGHDR and CDR2 SFDVKD. V trimming: 9 bases; J trimming: 5 bases; junction bases outside the gene matches: 5. The CDR3 reads CATGQGPNNEQFF. In DNA, the CDR3 is TGTGCCACCGGACAGGGCCCCAACAATGAGCAGTTCTTC.

This clonotype was seen repeatedly, ten times or more. Since the CDR3 does not end with the conserved phenylalanine or tryptophan, this likely comes from a read error. The chain uses TRBV2 and TRBJ1-5; TRBD1 might be the D (5 bases). The germline V gene encodes CDR1 SNHLY and CDR2 FYNNEI. Trimming took off 6 bases at V and 6 bases at J, with 15 bases between the two ends. This CDR3 is built from 14 residues. CDR3 sequence: CASSQTQGSQPQHS. The CDR3 DNA reads TGTGCCAGCAGCCAGACCCAGGGTAGTCAGCCCCAGCATTCT.

This clonotype was picked up many times. The chain joins TRBV20-1 to TRBJ2-3, with TRBD2 identical over 8 bases. J gave up 3 bases and V 6 bases, and 5 bases lay outside the gene matches. The germline gives CDR1 DFQATT, CDR2 SNEGSKA (reference sequence). This CDR3 contains 13 residues. The chain's CDR3 is CSALTSETDTQYF. Here the CDR3 DNA reads TGCAGTGCCCTGACTAGCGAAACAGATACGCAGTATTTT.

This clonotype was seen repeatedly, ten times or more. The chain recombines TRBV7-2 with TRBJ1-4, with D hard to call. Germline assignment: CDR1 SGHTA and CDR2 FQGNSA. This CDR3 contains 15 residues. V was cut by 1 base and J by 7 bases, with 13 bases left in between. This CDR3 is CASSLGPGMGEKLFF. The CDR3 DNA sequence: TGTGCCAGCAGCTTAGGTCCAGGCATGGGTGAAAAACTGTTTTTT.

V and J are TRBV7-6 and TRBJ2-3; 8 bases line up with TRBD2. With 3 bases clipped from V and 2 bases from J, the junction kept 13 bases outside the gene matches. The CDR3 is made up of 18 amino acids. CDR1 and CDR2 from the germline V gene are SGHVS and FNYEAQ. The CDR3 DNA reads as TGTGCCAGCAGCTTCCCCAGCCGGGGGGGCTACGACACAGATACGCAGTATTTT. Translated, it gives CASSFPSRGGYDTDTQYF.

Note on this clonotype: A read error is possible here, since a much larger clone lies one base away. The chain employs TRBV20-1 and TRBJ2-5; no firm D call. The CDR3 covers 13 residues. The germline CDR1 and CDR2 sequences are DFQATT and SNEGSKA (reference sequence). CDR3 residues: CSAPFGGVETLYF. The DNA of the CDR3 is TGCAGTGCTCCATTCGGCGGTGTAGAGACCCTGTACTTC.

This clonotype occurred many times. V usage is TRBV10-2 and J usage is TRBJ2-7; unclear D gene. With 6 bases removed from V and 0 bases from J, the gap between germline ends came to 12 bases. Germline CDR1 is WSHSY and CDR2 is SAAADI. The CDR3 totals 14 residues. CDR3 residues: CASRESWVSYEQYF. The CDR3 nucleotides are TGCGCCAGCAGGGAAAGTTGGGTCTCCTACGAGCAGTACTTC.

This clonotype appeared many times. The rearrangement links TRBV20-1 to TRBJ2-1; 7 bases are a match to TRBD1. The germline CDR1 and CDR2 sequences are DFQATT and SNEGSKA (reference sequence). With V trimmed by 5 bases and J by 2 bases, 18 bases remained unmatched. CDR3 length: 18 residues. For the CDR3, the DNA is TGCAGTGCTCGGAATCGATACCTACAGGGGATCGCCTACAATGAGCAGTTCTTC. Protein sequence: CSARNRYLQGIAYNEQFF.

This clonotype has a count of ten or more. This chain joins TRBV28 and TRBJ2-2, with D maybe TRBD1 (6 bases). V was clipped by 6 bases and J by 0 bases, with 8 bases between them. The CDR3 contains 14 residues. From germline, CDR1 is MDHEN and CDR2 SYDVKM. The DNA of the CDR3 is TGTGCCAGCAGACAGGGATCGAACACCGGGGAGCTGTTTTTT. Residues: CASRQGSNTGELFF.

This clonotype has ten or more counts. The rearrangement uses TRBV11-3 and TRBJ2-1; TRBD2 agrees at 7 bases. The junction had 15 bases not matched to a gene; V was cut back by 0 bases and J by 4 bases. CDR1 and CDR2 from the germline V gene are SGHNT and YENEEA. This CDR3 has 19 residues. CDR3 amino acids: CASSLEGFGASGPYNEQFF. The CDR3 DNA reads TGTGCCAGCAGCTTAGAAGGTTTTGGCGCTAGCGGTCCATACAATGAGCAGTTCTTC.

The chain carries TRBV5-6 and TRBJ2-1, with D perhaps TRBD2 (5 bases). This CDR3 region has 12 residues. V was cut by 5 bases and J by 9 bases, with 12 bases left in between. Germline CDR1 SGHDT, CDR2 YYEEEE. The CDR3 sequence is CASSTPAGEQFF. CDR3 coding DNA: TGTGCCAGCAGTACCCCCGCGGGTGAGCAGTTCTTC.

Details on this clonotype: The junction differs from germline at one of its ends, possibly a read error. This rearrangement joins TRBV7-7 to TRBJ1-5; D unclear. The CDR3 runs to 13 residues. In germline, CDR1 is SSHAT, CDR2 FNYEAQ (reference sequence). CDR3 DNA sequence: TGTGCTAGCAGCCAAGGCGAGAATCAGCCCCAGCATTTT. Amino acids: CASSQGENQPQHF.

At least ten counts were recorded for this clonotype. The V call is TRBV6-2 or TRBV6-3, the J call TRBJ1-5; 7 bases align to TRBD1. Germline CDR1 MNHEY, CDR2 SVGEGT. Trimming cost V 6 bases and J 3 bases; bases outside gene matches: 11. The CDR3 is made up of 16 amino acids. The CDR3 sequence: CASSPNGQASNQPQHF. The CDR3, as DNA: TGTGCCAGCAGCCCAAACGGACAGGCGTCCAATCAGCCCCAGCATTTT.

This clonotype came up many times. V is TRBV18 and J is TRBJ1-4; D is uncertain. The V end lost 3 bases, the J end lost 5 bases, and 10 bases lay between the germline ends. Germline lookup yields CDR1 KGHSH and CDR2 LQKENI. The CDR3 length is 14 residues. The CDR3 spells CASSPNQSNEKLFF. The DNA for the CDR3 is TGTGCCAGCTCACCGAATCAGTCCAATGAAAAACTGTTTTTT.

This clonotype showed up many times. The CDR3 region is CASSPHRGSVNEQFF. CDR3 nucleotide sequence: TGTGCCAGCAGCCCCCACAGGGGTTCGGTGAATGAGCAGTTCTTC. The V and J genes are TRBV11-1 and TRBJ2-1, with 7 nucleotides matching TRBD1. The germline V gene has CDR1 SGHAT and CDR2 FQDESV (reference sequence). The CDR3 is 15 residues long. V lost 5 bases and J lost 7; bases outside the gene matches: 11. The full variable domain, rest sourced from reference TRBV11-1 and TRBJ2-1, is EAEVAQSPRYKITEKSQAVAFWCDPISGHATLYWYRQILGQGPELLVQFQDESVVDDSQLPKDRFSAERLKGVDSTLKIQPAELGDSAMYLCASSPHRGSVNEQFFGPGTRLTVL.

This clonotype has a count of ten or more. CDR3: CASSWGPGASYGYTF. CDR3 nucleotides: TGTGCCAGCAGTTGGGGCCCGGGGGCTTCCTATGGCTACACCTTC. This chain uses TRBV27 with TRBJ1-2; tentatively, D is TRBD1 (6 bases). The CDR3 covers 15 residues. The germline CDR1 and CDR2 sequences are MNHEY and SMNVEV (reference sequence). The V end was cut by 4 bases, the J end by 4 bases, with 16 bases between.

Ten or more counts support this clonotype. This rearrangement joins TRBV12-3 or TRBV12-4 to TRBJ2-5; weak D call: TRBD1 (6 bases). CDR3 length: 14 residues. With 5 bases removed from V and 2 bases from J, the gap between germline ends came to 12 bases. The CDR3 nucleotides are TGTGCCAGCAGTCCGGGACACTTACAAGAGACCCAGTACTTC. Amino acids: CASSPGHLQETQYF.

The J gene is TRBJ1-2, the V gene TRBV28; D remains ambiguous. This CDR3 has 13 residues. Germline V gene sequence: CDR1 MDHEN, CDR2 SYDVKM. The V gene lost 5 bases and the J gene lost 9 bases, with 16 bases spanning the gap. The CDR3 spells CASSPTGRQSYTF. In DNA form, the CDR3 reads TGTGCCAGCAGTCCCACGGGGAGGCAGAGCTACACCTTC.

The CDR3, as DNA: TGCAGCGTTGAAGGTTGGCGGGAGGACATCTACAATGAGCAGTTCTTC. This sequence encodes CSVEGWREDIYNEQFF. The V and J genes are TRBV29-1 and TRBJ2-1, with 8 bases matching TRBD2. This CDR3 is built from 16 residues. After removal of 1 base from V and 3 bases from J, the junction contained 8 bases not matched to a gene. Germline V gene sequence: CDR1 SQVTM, CDR2 ANQGSEA.

This clonotype was counted many times. The V gene is TRBV20-1, the J gene TRBJ2-7; no definite D call. Germline V gene lookup returns CDR1 DFQATT and CDR2 SNEGSKA (reference sequence). Trimming left V 5 bases short and J 2 bases short, with 7 bases between. This CDR3 comprises 11 residues. The CDR3 sequence: CSAYSPYEQYF. The CDR3 DNA follows: TGCAGTGCTTATTCCCCCTACGAGCAGTACTTC.